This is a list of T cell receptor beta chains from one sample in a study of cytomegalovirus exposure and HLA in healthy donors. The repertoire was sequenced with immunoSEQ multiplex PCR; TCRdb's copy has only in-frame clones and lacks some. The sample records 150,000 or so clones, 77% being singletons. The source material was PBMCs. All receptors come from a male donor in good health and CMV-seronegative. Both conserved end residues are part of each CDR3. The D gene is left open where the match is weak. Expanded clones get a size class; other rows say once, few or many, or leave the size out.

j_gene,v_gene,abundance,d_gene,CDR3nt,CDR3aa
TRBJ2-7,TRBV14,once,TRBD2,TGTGCCAGCAGCCTGACCGGGACTAGACCCTACGAGCAGTACTTC,CASSLTGTRPYEQYF
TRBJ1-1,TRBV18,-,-,TGTGCCAGCTCACCACGAGAAGTCATGAACACTGAAGCTTTCTTT,CASSPREVMNTEAFF
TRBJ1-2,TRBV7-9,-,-,TGTGCCGTGCCTCAGGGTGGTGGCTATGGCTACACCTTC,CAVPQGGGYGYTF
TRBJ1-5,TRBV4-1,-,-,TGCGCCAGCAGCCAAGCGGACATCCCCTTAAATCAGCCCCAGCATTTT,CASSQADIPLNQPQHF
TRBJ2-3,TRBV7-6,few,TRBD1,TGTGCCAGCAGCTTAAACAGGGGGAGTGCAGATACGCAGTATTTT,CASSLNRGSADTQYF
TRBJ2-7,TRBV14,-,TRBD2,TGTGCCAGCAGCCAAGAGGAGGTCTGGCGGGAGGACGAGCAGTACTTC,CASSQEEVWREDEQYF
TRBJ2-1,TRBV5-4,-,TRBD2,TGTGCCAGCAGCCCAAGGCGGGGGGCAGACAATGAGCAGTTCTTC,CASSPRRGADNEQFF
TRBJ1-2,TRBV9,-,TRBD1,TGTGCCAGCAGCGTAGAGGTCGGACAGGGGAAGTTTGGCTATGGCTACACCTTC,CASSVEVGQGKFGYGYTF
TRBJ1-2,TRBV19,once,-,TGTGCCAGTAGTGTGGCGGAATTCTATGGCTACACCTTC,CASSVAEFYGYTF
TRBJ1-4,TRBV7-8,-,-,TGTGCCAGCAGCTTAGGTCCAAAAGAAAAACTGTTTTTT,CASSLGPKEKLFF
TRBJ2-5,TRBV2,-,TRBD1,TGTGCCAGCGGTGAATACAGGGGTTTAGCAGAGACCCAGTACTTC,CASGEYRGLAETQYF
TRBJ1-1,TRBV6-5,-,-,TGTGCCAGCAGCGAGACAGATATGAACACTGAAGCTTTCTTT,CASSETDMNTEAFF
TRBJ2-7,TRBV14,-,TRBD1,TGTGCCAGCAGCCAAGACCACAGGGGTGGGCAGTACTTC,CASSQDHRGGQYF
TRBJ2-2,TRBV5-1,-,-,TGCGCCAGCAGCTTGGCCGGGGTATCAGGGGAGCTGTTTTTT,CASSLAGVSGELFF
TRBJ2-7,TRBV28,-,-,TGTGCCAGCAGTTTACCTTACAGAATATCCCCCTACGAGCAGTACTTC,CASSLPYRISPYEQYF
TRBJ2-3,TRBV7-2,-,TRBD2,TGTGCCAGCAGCTTAGAAGGGACTAGACATATTACGCAGTATTTT,CASSLEGTRHITQYF
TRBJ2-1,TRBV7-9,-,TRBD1,TGTGCCAGCAGCCCAACCGGGACAGGGGATAGTGAGCAGTTCTTC,CASSPTGTGDSEQFF
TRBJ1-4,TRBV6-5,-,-,TGTGCCAGCAGTTATTCTGGGGGCGGGGAAAAACTGTTTTTT,CASSYSGGGEKLFF
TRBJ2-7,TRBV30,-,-,TGTGCCTGGAGTGTTCGAGAGGCTCTCTACGAGCAGTACTTC,CAWSVREALYEQYF
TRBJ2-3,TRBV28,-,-,TGTGCCAGCAGTATGGGACATCCAGGGTCGTATTTT,CASSMGHPGSYF
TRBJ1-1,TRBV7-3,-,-,TGTGCCAGCAGCTACGGACAGTTCACTGAAGCTTTCTTT,CASSYGQFTEAFF
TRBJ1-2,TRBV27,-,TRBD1,TGTGCCAGCAGTTTTGGACAGGGGGGAGGCTACACCTTC,CASSFGQGGGYTF
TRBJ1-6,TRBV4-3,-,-,TGCGCCAGCAGCCAAGACCACAGCTCCTATAATTCACCCCTCCACTTT,CASSQDHSSYNSPLHF
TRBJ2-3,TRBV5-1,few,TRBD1,TGCGCCAGCACCTGGACAGGGGTGAGCGCAGATACGCAGTATTTT,CASTWTGVSADTQYF
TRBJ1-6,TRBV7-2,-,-,TGTGCCAGTAGCTTACAGGGTGATTCACCCCTCCACTTT,CASSLQGDSPLHF
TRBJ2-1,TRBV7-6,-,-,TGTGCCAGCAGCTTAGGCCGATCGGGTTCCGTAGCGACTGAGCAGTTCTTC,CASSLGRSGSVATEQFF
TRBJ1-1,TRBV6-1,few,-,TGTGCCAGCAGTACAGGGAACACTGAAGCTTTCTTT,CASSTGNTEAFF
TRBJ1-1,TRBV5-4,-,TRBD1,TGTGCCAGCAGCGTCCGGGACAGCATGGGAGTTACTGAAGCTTTCTTT,CASSVRDSMGVTEAFF
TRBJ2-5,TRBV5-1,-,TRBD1,TGCGCCAGCAGCTTAAGGACAGGGCGGGAGACCCAGTACTTC,CASSLRTGRETQYF
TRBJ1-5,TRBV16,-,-,TGTGCCAGCAGCCACGTACAGGTTTATAGCAATCAGCCCCAGCATTTT,CASSHVQVYSNQPQHF
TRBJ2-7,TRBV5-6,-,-,TGTGCCAGCAGCTTGGCCAACGGCTACGAGCAGTACTTC,CASSLANGYEQYF
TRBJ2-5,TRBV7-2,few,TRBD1,TGTGCCAGCAGCGGTGGACAGGGAGGACATGAGACCCAGTACTTC,CASSGGQGGHETQYF
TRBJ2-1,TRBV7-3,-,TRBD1,TGTGCCAGCAGCTCCGGACAGGGGATCTACAATGAGCAGTTCTTC,CASSSGQGIYNEQFF
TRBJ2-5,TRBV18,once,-,TGTGCCAGCTCACCAACAGGCGGGACCCAGTACTTC,CASSPTGGTQYF
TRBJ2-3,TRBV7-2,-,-,TGTGCCAGCATACGGCGGGCTGGTAGCACAGATACGCAGTATTTT,CASIRRAGSTDTQYF
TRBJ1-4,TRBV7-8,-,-,TGTGCCAGCAGCTCATCTACAGGGAAGGGCGAAAAACTGTTTTTT,CASSSSTGKGEKLFF
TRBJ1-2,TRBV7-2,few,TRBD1,TGTGCCAGCAGCCAAGGACAGGCCCTCTATGGCTACACCTTC,CASSQGQALYGYTF
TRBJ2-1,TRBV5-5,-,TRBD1,TGTGCCAGCAGCCTCGACAGGGGAAGTTACAATGAGCAGTTCTTC,CASSLDRGSYNEQFF
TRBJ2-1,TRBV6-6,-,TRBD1,TGTGCCAGCAGCTTTGACAGGGGGAAATACAATGAGCAGTTCTTC,CASSFDRGKYNEQFF
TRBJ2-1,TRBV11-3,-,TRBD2,TGTGCCAGCAGCTTAGAGGGAGCGGGGGGCTCCTACAATGAGCAGTTCTTC,CASSLEGAGGSYNEQFF
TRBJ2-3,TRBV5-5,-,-,TGTGCCAGCAGCTTCAGGGTGGGGACAGATACGCAGTATTTT,CASSFRVGTDTQYF
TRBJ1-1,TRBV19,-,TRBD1,TGTGCCAGTACGGCGGACAGGGCTAGGAACACTGAAGCTTTCTTT,CASTADRARNTEAFF
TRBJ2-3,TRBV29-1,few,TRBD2,TGCAGCGTTGCTCCCTGGACTAGCGGGGGGACAGATACGCAGTATTTT,CSVAPWTSGGTDTQYF
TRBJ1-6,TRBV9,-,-,TGTGCCAGCAGCGTAGTGGGCCTTGGCAATTCACCCCTCCACTTT,CASSVVGLGNSPLHF
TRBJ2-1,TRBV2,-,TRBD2,TGTGCCTCAAAGCGGGGGAGTAACAATGAGCAGTTCTTC,CASKRGSNNEQFF
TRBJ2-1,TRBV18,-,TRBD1,TGTGCCAGCTCACCACCGGGACAGGGGACCTACAATGAGCAGTTCTTC,CASSPPGQGTYNEQFF
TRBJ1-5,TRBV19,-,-,TGTGCCAGTAGGGAACAGGAGAAGAGCAATCAGCCCCAGCATTTT,CASREQEKSNQPQHF
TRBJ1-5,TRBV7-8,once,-,TGTGCCAGCAGCTTAGGCAGGGTAGACCAGCCCCAGCATTTT,CASSLGRVDQPQHF
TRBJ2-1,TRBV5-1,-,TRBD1,TGCGCCAGCAGCTTTCGGGGACAGGGTTCCCACAATGAGCAGTTCTTC,CASSFRGQGSHNEQFF
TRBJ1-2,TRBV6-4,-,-,TGTGCCAGCAGTGCCGAACAGGGCCTCTATGGCTACACCTTC,CASSAEQGLYGYTF
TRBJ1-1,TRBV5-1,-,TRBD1,TGCGCCAGCAGCTTGGGGGCAGGGGGCTGGAACACTGAAGCTTTCTTT,CASSLGAGGWNTEAFF
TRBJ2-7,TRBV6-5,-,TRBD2,TGTGCCAGCAAAGGACTAGCGGGGGCCTACGAGCAGTACTTC,CASKGLAGAYEQYF
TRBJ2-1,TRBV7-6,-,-,TGTGCCAGCAGAGGGGGCTCCTACAATGAGCAGTTCTTC,CASRGGSYNEQFF
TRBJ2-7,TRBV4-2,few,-,TGTGCCAGCAGCCAAGGAGGTAGTGGTAACGAGCAGTACTTC,CASSQGGSGNEQYF
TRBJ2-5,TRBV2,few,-,TGTGCCAGCAGTTCTAGAGAGACCCAGTACTTC,CASSSRETQYF